These 2 T cell receptor beta chains came from one sample sequenced in a study of early T cells in non-severe SARS-CoV-2 infection. TCRdb re-called the 5' RACE reads with MiXCR, one entry per CDR3 protein. The table records tens of thousands of distinct CDR3 sequences, around 16% of them present only once. Sequences were derived from whole blood, sampled at baseline. Source of these receptors: an adult who was a healthcare worker with PCR-confirmed SARS-CoV-2 infection or an uninfected control (not recorded which).

The rearrangement links TRBV12-3 or TRBV12-4 to TRBJ1-2; D is possibly TRBD1 (5 bases). The CDR3 covers 14 residues. V dropped 2 bases and J dropped 2 bases, with 9 bases sitting between them. Written as DNA, the CDR3 is TGTGCCAGCAGTTTACCCCGGGACAACTATGGCTACACCTTC. Its protein product is CASSLPRDNYGYTF.

The chain has TRBV10-3 and TRBJ1-6; no clear D gene. V shed 11 bases and J shed 5 bases, with 13 bases lying between them. CDR1 and CDR2 (germline): ENHRY, SYGVKD. The CDR3 totals 13 residues. Here the CDR3 reads CAVRTENNSPLHF. The CDR3 DNA sequence: TGTGCCGTCCGGACGGAAAATAATTCACCCCTCCACTTT.